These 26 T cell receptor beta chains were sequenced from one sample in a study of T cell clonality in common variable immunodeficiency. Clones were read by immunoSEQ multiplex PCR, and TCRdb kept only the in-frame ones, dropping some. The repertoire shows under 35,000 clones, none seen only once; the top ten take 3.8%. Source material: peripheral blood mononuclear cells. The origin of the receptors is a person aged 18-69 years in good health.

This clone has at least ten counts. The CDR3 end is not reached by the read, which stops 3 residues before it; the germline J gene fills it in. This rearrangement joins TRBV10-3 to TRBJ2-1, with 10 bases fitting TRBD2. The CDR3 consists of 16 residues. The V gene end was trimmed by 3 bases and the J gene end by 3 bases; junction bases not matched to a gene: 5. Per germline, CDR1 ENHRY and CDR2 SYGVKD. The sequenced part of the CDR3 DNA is TGTGCCATCAGTGAAACTAGCGGGGTACTCTACAATGAG. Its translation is CAISETSGVLYNE. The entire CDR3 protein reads CAISETSGVLYNEQFF.

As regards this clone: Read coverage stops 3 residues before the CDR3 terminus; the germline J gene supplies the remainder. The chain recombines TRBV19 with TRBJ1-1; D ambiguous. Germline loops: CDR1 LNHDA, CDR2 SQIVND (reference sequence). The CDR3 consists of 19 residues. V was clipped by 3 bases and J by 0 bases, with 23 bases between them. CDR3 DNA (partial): TGTGCCAGTAGTATTCCGGGGAGACTTCTTGAATCCATGAACACTGAA. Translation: CASSIPGRLLESMNTE. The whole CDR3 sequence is CASSIPGRLLESMNTEAFF.

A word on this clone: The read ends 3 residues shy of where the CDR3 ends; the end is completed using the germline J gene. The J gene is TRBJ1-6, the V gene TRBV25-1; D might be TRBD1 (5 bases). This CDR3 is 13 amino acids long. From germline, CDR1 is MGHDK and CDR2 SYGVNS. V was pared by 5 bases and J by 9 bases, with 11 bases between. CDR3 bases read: TGTGCCAGCAGTAAGCAGGGTGGTTCACCC. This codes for CASSKQGGSP. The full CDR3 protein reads CASSKQGGSPLHF.

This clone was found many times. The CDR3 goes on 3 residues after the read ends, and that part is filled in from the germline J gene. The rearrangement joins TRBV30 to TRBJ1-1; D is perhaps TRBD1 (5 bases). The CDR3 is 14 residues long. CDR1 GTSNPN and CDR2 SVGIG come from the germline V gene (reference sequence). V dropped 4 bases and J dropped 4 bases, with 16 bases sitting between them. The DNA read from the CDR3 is TGTGCCTGGACGGGCGGGGGGTCCGCCACTGAA. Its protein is CAWTGGGSATE. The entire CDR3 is CAWTGGGSATEAFF.

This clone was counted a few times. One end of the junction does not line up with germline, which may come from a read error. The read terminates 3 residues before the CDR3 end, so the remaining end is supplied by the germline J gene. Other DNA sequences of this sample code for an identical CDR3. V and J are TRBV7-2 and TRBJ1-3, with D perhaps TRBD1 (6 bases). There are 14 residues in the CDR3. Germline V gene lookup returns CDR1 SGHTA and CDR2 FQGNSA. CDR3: CASSTGRGGNTIYF. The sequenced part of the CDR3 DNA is TGTGCCAGCAGTACAGGGCGTGGTGGAAACACG.

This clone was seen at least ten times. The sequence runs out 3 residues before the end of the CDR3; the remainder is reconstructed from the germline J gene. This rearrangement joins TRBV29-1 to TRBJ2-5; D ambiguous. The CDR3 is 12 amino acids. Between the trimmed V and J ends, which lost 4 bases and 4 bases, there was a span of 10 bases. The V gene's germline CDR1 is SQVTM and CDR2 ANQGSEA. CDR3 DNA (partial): TGCAGCGTTGTTTTTGGCCGAGAGACC. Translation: CSVVFGRET. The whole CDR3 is CSVVFGRETQYF.

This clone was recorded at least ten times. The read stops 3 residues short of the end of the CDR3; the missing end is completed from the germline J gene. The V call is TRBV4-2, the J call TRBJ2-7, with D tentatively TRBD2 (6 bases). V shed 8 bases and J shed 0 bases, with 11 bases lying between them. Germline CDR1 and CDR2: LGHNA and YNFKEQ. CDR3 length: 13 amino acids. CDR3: CASRRESSYEQYF. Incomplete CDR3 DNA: TGTGCCAGCCGGCGGGAAAGCTCCTACGAG.

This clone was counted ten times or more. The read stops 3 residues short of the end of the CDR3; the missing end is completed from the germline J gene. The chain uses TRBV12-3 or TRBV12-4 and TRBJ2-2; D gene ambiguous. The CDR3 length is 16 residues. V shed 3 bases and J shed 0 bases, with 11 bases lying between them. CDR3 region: CASSFRRRTNTGELFF. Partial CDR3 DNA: TGTGCCAGCAGTTTCCGGCGGAGAACGAACACCGGGGAG.

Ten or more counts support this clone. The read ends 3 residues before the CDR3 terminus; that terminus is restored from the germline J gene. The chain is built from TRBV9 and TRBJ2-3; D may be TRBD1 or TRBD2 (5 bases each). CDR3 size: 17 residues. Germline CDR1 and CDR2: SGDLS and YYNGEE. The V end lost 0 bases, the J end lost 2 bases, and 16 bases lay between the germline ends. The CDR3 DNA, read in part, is TGTGCCAGCAGCGTAGATGGGGCAGGGAGTGTCACAGATACG. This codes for CASSVDGAGSVTDT. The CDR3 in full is CASSVDGAGSVTDTQYF.

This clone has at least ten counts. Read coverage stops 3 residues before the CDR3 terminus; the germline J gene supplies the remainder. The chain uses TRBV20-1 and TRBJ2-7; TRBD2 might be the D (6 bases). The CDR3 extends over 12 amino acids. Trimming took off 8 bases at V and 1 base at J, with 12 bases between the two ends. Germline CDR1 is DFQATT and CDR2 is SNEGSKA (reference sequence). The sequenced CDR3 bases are TGCAGTCCCAAGACTAGATCCTACGAG. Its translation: CSPKTRSYE. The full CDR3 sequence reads CSPKTRSYEQYF.

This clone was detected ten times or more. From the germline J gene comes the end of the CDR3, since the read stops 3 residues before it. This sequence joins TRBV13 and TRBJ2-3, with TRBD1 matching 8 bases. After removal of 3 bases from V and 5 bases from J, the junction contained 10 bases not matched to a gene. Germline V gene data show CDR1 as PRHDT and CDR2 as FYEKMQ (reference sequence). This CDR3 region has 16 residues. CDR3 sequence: CASSFEMQGAGDTQYF. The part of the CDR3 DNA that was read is TGTGCCAGCAGCTTCGAGATGCAGGGGGCCGGAGATACG.

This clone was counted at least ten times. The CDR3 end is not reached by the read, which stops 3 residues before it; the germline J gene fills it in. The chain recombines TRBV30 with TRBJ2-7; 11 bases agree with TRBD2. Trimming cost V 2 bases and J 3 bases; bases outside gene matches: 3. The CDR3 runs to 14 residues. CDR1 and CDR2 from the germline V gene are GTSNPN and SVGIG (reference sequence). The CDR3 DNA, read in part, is TGTGCCTGGAGTTCTAGCGGGAGGATCTACGAG. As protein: CAWSSSGRIYE. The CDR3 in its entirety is CAWSSSGRIYEQYF.

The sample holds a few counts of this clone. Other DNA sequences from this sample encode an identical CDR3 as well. This CDR3 is CSAACPEGGYTF. The DNA read from the CDR3 is TGCAGTGCTGCTTGTCCGGAGGGTGGG. The chain uses TRBV20-1 and TRBJ1-2; D gene unclear. The observed sequence ends 3 residues before the CDR3 terminus, with the missing tail filled in from the germline J gene. Per germline, CDR1 DFQATT and CDR2 SNEGSKA (reference sequence). CDR3 size: 12 residues.

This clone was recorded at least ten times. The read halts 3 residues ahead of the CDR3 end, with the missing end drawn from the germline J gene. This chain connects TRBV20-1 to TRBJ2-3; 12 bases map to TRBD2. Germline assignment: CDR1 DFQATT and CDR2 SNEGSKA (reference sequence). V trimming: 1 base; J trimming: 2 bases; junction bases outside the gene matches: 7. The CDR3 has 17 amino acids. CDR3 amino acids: CSARVPSGGVFTDTQYF. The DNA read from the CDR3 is TGCAGTGCTAGAGTCCCTAGCGGGGGGGTATTCACAGATACG.

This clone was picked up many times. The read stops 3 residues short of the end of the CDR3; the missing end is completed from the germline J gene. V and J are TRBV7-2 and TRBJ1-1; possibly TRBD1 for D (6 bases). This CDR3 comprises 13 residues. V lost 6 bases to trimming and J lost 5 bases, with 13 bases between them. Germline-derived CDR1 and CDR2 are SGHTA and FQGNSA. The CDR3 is CASRDGGGTEAFF. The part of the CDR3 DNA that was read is TGTGCCAGCAGAGATGGGGGCGGGACTGAA.

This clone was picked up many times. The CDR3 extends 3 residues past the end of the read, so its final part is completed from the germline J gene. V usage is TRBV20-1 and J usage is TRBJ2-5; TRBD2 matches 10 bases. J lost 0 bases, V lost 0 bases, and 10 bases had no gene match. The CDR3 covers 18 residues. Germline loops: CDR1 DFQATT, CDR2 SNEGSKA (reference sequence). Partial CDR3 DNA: TGCAGTGCTAGAGATCTCCTAGCGGGGGCCATCCACCAAGAGACC. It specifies CSARDLLAGAIHQET. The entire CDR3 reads CSARDLLAGAIHQETQYF.

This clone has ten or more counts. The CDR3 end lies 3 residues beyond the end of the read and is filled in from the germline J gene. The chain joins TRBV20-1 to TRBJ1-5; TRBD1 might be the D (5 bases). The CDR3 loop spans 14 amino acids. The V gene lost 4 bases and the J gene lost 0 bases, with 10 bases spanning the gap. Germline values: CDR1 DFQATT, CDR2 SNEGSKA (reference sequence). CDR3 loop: CSATRQISNQPQHF. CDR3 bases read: TGCAGTGCTACCAGACAGATTAGCAATCAGCCC.

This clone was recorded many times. The covered CDR3 bases are TGTGCCAGCAGCCAAGAAGGCGAA. Translating gives CASSQEGE. The full CDR3 reads CASSQEGEAFF. J is TRBJ1-1 and V is TRBV4-2; D uncertain. The CDR3 extends 3 residues past the end of the read, so its final part is completed from the germline J gene. The CDR3 spans 11 residues. Germline lookup yields CDR1 LGHNA and CDR2 YNFKEQ.

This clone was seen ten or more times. The part of the CDR3 DNA that was read is TGCGCCAGCAGCCCGGGACTGCGAGCGAACACCGGGGAG. Amino acids: CASSPGLRANTGE. The full CDR3 is CASSPGLRANTGELFF. J is TRBJ2-2 and V is TRBV5-1; D is perhaps TRBD2 (6 bases). The read ends 3 residues early relative to the CDR3; the germline J gene fills the gap. Deletions cut 4 bases from V and 0 bases from J, with 13 bases between. Germline lookup yields CDR1 SGHRS and CDR2 YFSETQ. CDR3 length: 16 amino acids. Variable domain in full (rest from reference TRBV5-1 and TRBJ2-2): KAGVTQTPRYLIKTRGQQVTLSCSPISGHRSVSWYQQTPGQGLQFLFEYFSETQRNKGNFPGRFSGRQFSNSRSEMNVSTLELGDSALYLCASSPGLRANTGELFFGEGSRLTVL.

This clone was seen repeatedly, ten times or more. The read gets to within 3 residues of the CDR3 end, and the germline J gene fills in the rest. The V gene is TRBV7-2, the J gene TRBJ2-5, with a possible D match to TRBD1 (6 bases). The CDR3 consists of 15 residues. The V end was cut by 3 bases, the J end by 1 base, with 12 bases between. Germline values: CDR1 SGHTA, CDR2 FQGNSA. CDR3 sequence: CASSFRDIFQETQYF. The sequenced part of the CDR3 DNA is TGTGCCAGCAGCTTCAGGGACATATTCCAAGAGACC. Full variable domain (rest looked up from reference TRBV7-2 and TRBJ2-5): GAGVSQSPSNKVTEKGKDVELRCDPISGHTALYWYRQSLGQGLEFLIYFQGNSAPDKSGLPSDRFSAERTGGSVSTLTIQRTQQEDSAVYLCASSFRDIFQETQYFGPGTRLLVL.

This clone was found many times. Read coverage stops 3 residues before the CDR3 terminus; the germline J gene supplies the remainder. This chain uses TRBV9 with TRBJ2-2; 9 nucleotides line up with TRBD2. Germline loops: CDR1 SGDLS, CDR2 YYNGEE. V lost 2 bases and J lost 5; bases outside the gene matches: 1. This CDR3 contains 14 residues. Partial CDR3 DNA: TGTGCCAGCAGCGTTAGCGGGAGAACCGGGGAG. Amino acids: CASSVSGRTGE. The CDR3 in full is CASSVSGRTGELFF.

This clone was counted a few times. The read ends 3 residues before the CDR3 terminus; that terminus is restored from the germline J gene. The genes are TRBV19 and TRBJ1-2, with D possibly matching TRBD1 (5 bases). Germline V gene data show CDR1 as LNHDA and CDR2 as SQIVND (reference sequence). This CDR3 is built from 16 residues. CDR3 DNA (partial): TGTGCCAGTAGTCAAAGAGGGTGGGGAAAGGACAATGAC. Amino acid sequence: CASSQRGWGKDND. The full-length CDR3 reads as CASSQRGWGKDNDYTF.

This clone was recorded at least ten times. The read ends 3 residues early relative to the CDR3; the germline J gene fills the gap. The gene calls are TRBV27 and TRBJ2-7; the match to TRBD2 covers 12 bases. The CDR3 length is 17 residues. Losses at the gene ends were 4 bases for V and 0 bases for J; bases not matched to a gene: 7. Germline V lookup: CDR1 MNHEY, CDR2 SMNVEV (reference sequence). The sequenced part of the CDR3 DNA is TGTGCCAGCAGTTCCCGGACTAGCGGGATTAGCTCCTACGAG. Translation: CASSSRTSGISSYE. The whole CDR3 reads CASSSRTSGISSYEQYF.

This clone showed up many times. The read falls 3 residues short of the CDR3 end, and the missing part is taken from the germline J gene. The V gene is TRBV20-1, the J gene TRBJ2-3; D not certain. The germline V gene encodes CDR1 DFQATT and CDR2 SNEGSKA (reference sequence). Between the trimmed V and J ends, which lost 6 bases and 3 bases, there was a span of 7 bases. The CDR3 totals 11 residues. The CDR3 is CSASSTDTQYF. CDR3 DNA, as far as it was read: TGCAGTGCCTCCAGTACAGATACG.

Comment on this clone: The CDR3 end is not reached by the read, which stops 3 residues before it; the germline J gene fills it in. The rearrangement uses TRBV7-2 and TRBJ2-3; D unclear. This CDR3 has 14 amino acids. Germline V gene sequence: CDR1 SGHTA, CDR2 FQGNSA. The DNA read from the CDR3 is TGTGCCAGCAGCTTAGGGTATAGCAATCAGCCG. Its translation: CASSLGYSNQP. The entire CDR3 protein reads CASSLGYSNQPQYF.

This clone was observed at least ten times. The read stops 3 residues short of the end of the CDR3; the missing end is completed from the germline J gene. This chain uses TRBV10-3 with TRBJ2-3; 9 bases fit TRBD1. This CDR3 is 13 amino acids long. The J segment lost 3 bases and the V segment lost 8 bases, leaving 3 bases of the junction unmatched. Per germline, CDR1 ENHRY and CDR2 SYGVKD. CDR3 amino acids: CAIGTGLTDTQYF. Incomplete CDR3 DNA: TGTGCCATCGGGACAGGGTTGACAGATACG.